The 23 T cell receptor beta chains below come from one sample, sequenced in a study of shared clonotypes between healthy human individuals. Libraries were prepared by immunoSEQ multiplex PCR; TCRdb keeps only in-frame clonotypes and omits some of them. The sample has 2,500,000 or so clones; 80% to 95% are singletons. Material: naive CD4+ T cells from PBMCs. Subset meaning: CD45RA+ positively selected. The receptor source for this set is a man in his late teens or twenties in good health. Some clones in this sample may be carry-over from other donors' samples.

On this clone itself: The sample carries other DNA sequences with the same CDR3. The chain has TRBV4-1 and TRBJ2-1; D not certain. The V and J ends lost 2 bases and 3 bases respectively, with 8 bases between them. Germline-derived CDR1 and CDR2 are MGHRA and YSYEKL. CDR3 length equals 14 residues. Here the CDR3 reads CASSQRDFYNEQFF. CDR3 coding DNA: TGCGCCAGCAGCCAACGCGATTTCTACAATGAGCAGTTCTTC.

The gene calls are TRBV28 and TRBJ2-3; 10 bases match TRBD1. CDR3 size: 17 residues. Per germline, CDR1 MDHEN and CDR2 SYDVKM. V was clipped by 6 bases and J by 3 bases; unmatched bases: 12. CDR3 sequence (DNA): TGTGCCAGCAGGGGGACAGGGGTCCCCCGGGGAACAGATACGCAGTATTTT. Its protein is CASRGTGVPRGTDTQYF.

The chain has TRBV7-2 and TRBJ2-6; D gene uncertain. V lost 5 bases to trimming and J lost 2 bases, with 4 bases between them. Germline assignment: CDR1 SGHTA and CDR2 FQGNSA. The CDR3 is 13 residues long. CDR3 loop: CASSPAGANVLTF. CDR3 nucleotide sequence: TGTGCCAGCAGCCCAGCTGGGGCCAACGTCCTGACTTTC.

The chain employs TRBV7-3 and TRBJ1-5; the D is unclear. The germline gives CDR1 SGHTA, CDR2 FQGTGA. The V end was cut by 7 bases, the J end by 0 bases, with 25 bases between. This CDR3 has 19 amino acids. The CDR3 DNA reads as TGTGCCAGCAACCCCAGACTAGGCCCGGGCTCCTATAGCAATCAGCCCCAGCATTTT. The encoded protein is CASNPRLGPGSYSNQPQHF. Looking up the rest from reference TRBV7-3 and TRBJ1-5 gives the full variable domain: GAGVSQTPSNKVTEKGKYVELRCDPISGHTALYWYRQSLGQGPEFLIYFQGTGAADDSGLPNDRFFAVRPEGSVSTLKIQRTERGDSAVYLCASNPRLGPGSYSNQPQHFGDGTRLSIL.

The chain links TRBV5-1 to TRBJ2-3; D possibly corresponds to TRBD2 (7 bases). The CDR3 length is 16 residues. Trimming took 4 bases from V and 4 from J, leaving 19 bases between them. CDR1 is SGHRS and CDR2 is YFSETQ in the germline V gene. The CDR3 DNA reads TGCGCCAGCAGCCCAATCCGTGGGGAGGGGGCAGATACGCAGTATTTT. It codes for CASSPIRGEGADTQYF.

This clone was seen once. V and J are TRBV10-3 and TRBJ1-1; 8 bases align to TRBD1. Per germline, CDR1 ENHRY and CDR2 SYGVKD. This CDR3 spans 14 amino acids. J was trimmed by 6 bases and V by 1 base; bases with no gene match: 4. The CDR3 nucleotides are TGTGCCATCAGTGAGTATGGACAGGGCTCTGAAGCTTTCTTT. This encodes CAISEYGQGSEAFF.

CDR3 coding DNA: TGCGCCAGCAGCCACCTCCCACCGGGACAGGGCACCGGGGAGCTGTTTTTT. It translates to CASSHLPPGQGTGELFF. V usage is TRBV4-3 and J usage is TRBJ2-2; 9 nucleotides match TRBD1. CDR3 length equals 17 residues. Germline-derived CDR1 and CDR2 are LGHNA and YSLEER. The V gene end was trimmed by 3 bases and the J gene end by 4 bases; junction bases not matched to a gene: 9.

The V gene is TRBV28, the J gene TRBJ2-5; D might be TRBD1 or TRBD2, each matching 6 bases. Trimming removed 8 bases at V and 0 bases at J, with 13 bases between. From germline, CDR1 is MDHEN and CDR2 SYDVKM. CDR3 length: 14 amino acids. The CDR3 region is CASRGRPYQETQYF. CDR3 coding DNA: TGTGCCAGCCGGGGGCGACCGTACCAAGAGACCCAGTACTTC.

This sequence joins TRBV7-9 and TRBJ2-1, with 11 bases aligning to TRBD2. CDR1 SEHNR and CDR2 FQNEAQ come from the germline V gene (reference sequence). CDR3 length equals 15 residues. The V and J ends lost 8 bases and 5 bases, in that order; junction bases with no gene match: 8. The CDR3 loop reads CASGKTSGINNEQFF. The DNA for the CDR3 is TGTGCCAGCGGAAAGACTAGCGGGATAAACAATGAGCAGTTCTTC.

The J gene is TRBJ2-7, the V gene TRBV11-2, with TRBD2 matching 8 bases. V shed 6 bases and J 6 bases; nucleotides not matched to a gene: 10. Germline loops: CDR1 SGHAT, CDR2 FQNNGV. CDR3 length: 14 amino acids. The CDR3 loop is CASRRPGLDREQYF. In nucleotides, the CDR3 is TGTGCCAGCAGACGACCGGGACTAGACCGCGAGCAGTACTTC.

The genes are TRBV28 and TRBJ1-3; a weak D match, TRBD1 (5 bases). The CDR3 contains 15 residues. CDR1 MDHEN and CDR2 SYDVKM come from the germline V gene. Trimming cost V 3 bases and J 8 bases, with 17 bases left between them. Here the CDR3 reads CASSLSRARWDTIYF. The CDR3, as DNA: TGTGCCAGCAGTTTGTCCAGGGCCCGGTGGGACACCATATATTTT.

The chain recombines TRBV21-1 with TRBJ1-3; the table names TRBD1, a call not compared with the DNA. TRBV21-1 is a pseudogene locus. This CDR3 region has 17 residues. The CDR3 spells CASRWVSDRTSGNTIYF. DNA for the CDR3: TGTGCCAGCAGGTGGGTTAGTGACAGGACCTCTGGAAACACCATATATTTT.

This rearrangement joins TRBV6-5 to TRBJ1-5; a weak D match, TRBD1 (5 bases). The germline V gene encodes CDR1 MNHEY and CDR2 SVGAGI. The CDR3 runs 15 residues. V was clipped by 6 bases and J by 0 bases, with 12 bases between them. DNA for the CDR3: TGTGCCAGCAGACAACAGGCTAATAGCAATCAGCCCCAGCATTTT. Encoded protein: CASRQQANSNQPQHF.

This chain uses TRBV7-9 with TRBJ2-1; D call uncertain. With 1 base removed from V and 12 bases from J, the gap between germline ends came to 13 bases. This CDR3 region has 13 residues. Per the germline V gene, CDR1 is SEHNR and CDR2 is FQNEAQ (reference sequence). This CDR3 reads CASSLGQGEWQFF. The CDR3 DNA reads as TGTGCCAGCAGCTTAGGTCAAGGAGAGTGGCAGTTCTTC.

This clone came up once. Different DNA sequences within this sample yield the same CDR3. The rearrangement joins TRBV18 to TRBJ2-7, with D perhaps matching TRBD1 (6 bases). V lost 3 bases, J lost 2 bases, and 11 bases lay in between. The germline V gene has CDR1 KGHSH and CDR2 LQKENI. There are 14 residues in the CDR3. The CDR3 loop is CASSPGTTTYEQYF. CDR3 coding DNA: TGTGCCAGCTCACCCGGGACAACCACCTACGAGCAGTACTTC.

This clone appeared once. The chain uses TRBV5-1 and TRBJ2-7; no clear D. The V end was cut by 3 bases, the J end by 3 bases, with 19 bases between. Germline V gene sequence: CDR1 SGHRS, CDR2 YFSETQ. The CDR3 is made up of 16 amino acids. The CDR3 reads CASSSGSTSIGYEQYF. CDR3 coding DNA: TGCGCCAGCAGCTCCGGGTCGACGTCGATAGGCTACGAGCAGTACTTC.

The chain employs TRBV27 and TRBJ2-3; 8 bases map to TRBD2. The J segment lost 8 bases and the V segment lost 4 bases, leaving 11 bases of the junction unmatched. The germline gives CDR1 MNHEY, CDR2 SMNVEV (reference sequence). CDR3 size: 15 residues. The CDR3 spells CASSSYRDRGGTQYF. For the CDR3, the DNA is TGTGCCAGCAGTTCCTACCGGGACCGGGGGGGTACGCAGTATTTT.

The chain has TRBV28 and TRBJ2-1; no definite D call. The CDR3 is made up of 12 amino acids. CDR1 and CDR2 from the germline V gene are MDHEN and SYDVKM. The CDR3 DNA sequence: TGTGTAGTACGCAGCTCCTACAATGAGCAGTTCTTC. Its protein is CVVRSSYNEQFF.

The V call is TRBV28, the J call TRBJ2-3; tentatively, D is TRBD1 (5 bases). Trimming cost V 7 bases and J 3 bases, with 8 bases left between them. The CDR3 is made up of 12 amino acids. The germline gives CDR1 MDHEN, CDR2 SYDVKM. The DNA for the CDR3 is TGTGCCAGCAAACAGGCGACAGATACGCAGTATTTT. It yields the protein CASKQATDTQYF.

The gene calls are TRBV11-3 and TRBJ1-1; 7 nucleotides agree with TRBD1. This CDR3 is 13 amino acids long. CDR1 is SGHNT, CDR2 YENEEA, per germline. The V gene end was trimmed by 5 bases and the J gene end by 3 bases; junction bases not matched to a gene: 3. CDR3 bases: TGTGCCAGCAGCCAGGGACAGTACACTGAAGCTTTCTTT. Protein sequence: CASSQGQYTEAFF.

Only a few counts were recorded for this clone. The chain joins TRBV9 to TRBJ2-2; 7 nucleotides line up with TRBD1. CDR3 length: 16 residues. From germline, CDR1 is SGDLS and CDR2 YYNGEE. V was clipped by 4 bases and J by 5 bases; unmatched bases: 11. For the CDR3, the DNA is TGTGCCAGCAGCATCCTCGAACAGGGGTGGACCGGGGAGCTGTTTTTT. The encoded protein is CASSILEQGWTGELFF.

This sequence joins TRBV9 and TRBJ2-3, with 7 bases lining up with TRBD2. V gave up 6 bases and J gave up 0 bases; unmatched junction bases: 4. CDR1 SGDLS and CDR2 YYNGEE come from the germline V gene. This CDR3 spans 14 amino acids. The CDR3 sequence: CASNWRGSTDTQYF. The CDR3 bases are TGTGCCAGCAATTGGCGGGGGAGCACAGATACGCAGTATTTT.

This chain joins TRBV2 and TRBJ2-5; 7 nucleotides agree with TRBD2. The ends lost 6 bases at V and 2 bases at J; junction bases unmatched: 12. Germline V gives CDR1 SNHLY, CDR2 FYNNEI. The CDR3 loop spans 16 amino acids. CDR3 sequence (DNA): TGTGCCAGCAGCTCTCCCTTATCTAGCGGTCAAGAGACCCAGTACTTC. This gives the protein CASSSPLSSGQETQYF. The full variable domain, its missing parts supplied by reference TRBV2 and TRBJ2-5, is EPEVTQTPSHQVTQMGQEVILRCVPISNHLYFYWYRQILGQKVEFLVSFYNNEISEKSEIFDDQFSVERPDGSNFTLKIRSTKLEDSAMYFCASSSPLSSGQETQYFGPGTRLLVL.